The clone carrying this TCR beta chain was detected a few times. Its antigen is not identified. Indicated time point: blood at routine non-recurrence follow-up after resection. TCRs were sequenced from unsorted whole RNA of tumor, nontumor lung or PBMC. The data belong to a study of spatial heterogeneity in lung cancer. Study information: Follow-up PBMC specimens underwent sequencing when available; their median timing was approximately two years after resection.

Every TCR cDNA molecule bore a unique molecular identifier. TCRdb recomputed calls from the 5' RACE reads with MiXCR, one row per CDR3 protein. The table includes 95,000 to 130,000 distinct CDR3 sequences, about 12% detected once. Study-wide findings and caveats: TCRs found ubiquitously expanded in tumor appeared in blood more at resection than at follow-up.

Trimming removed 0 bases at V and 7 bases at J, with 7 bases between. Germline-derived CDR1 and CDR2 are ENHRY and SYGVKD. The CDR3 length is 13 residues. The sequence came from a male donor with early-stage non-small cell lung cancer. The V gene is TRBV10-3, the J gene TRBJ1-5; unclear D gene. Sequenced here: PBMCs, sampled at follow-up. The CDR3 reads CAISESAGQPQHF. The DNA of the CDR3 is TGTGCCATCAGTGAGTCGGCCGGGCAGCCCCAGCATTTT.